A single sample gave rise to the 13 T cell receptor beta chains below, sequenced in a study of blood T cell repertoires in COVID-19. The assay was immunoSEQ multiplex PCR, and TCRdb's table has in-frame clones only and misses some. Among about 110,000 clones, around 76% were seen once, and the ten largest hold 3.8%. The specimen was peripheral blood. These receptors originate from a woman older than 75 with acute or convalescent COVID-19.

This clone was observed a handful of times. This chain connects TRBV9 to TRBJ2-7; TRBD1 aligns across 9 bases. The CDR3 runs to 14 residues. Germline V CDR1 and CDR2: SGDLS, YYNGEE. V shed 4 bases, J shed 4 bases, and the junction held 6 bases outside the gene matches. The CDR3 sequence is CASSPQTGGYEQYF. CDR3 in DNA: TGTGCCAGCAGCCCCCAGACAGGGGGGTACGAGCAGTACTTC.

This chain joins TRBV11-3 and TRBJ2-1, with TRBD2 identical over 7 bases. With 0 bases clipped from V and 8 bases from J, the junction kept 13 bases outside the gene matches. The germline CDR1 and CDR2 sequences are SGHNT and YENEEA. The CDR3 totals 17 residues. DNA of the CDR3: TGTGCCAGCAGCTTAGATCTCCCGGGACTACCTTACTATGAGCAGTTCTTC. Translating gives CASSLDLPGLPYYEQFF.

This clone was picked up a small number of times. V is TRBV20-1 and J is TRBJ2-1, with D perhaps matching TRBD2 (5 bases). CDR3 length equals 15 residues. Germline V gives CDR1 DFQATT, CDR2 SNEGSKA (reference sequence). Between the trimmed V and J ends, which lost 3 bases and 5 bases, there was a span of 17 bases. The CDR3 nucleotides read TGCAGTGCTAGTGGCGGGCGGTGGCTCGACAATGAGCAGTTCTTC. Amino acids: CSASGGRWLDNEQFF.

This chain connects TRBV7-9 to TRBJ1-3; D perhaps matches TRBD1 (6 bases). CDR1 SEHNR and CDR2 FQNEAQ come from the germline V gene (reference sequence). Trimming removed 6 bases at V and 0 bases at J, with 9 bases between. The CDR3 sequence is 14 residues long. CDR3 residues: CASRADSSGNTIYF. The CDR3 nucleotides are TGTGCCAGCAGAGCGGACAGCTCTGGAAACACCATATATTTT. Full variable domain (remainder filled in from reference TRBV7-9 and TRBJ1-3): DTGVSQNPRHKITKRGQNVTFRCDPISEHNRLYWYRQTLGQGPEFLTYFQNEAQLEKSRLLSDRFSAERPKGSFSTLEIQRTEQGDSAMYLCASRADSSGNTIYFGEGSWLTVV.

This chain connects TRBV6-5 to TRBJ2-7; 7 positions match TRBD2. V was clipped by 6 bases and J by 0 bases; unmatched bases: 5. Germline CDR1 is MNHEY and CDR2 is SVGAGI. The CDR3 spans 14 residues. The CDR3 spells CASRTTSFSYEQYF. The DNA for the CDR3 is TGTGCCAGCAGAACGACTAGCTTCTCCTACGAGCAGTACTTC.

The rearrangement links TRBV11-2 to TRBJ2-7, with 8 bases aligning to TRBD1. V trimming: 5 bases; J trimming: 3 bases; junction bases outside the gene matches: 21. The V gene's germline CDR1 is SGHAT and CDR2 FQNNGV. The CDR3 contains 19 residues. CDR3: CASSGQGSQFATFNYEQYF. CDR3 in DNA: TGTGCCAGCAGCGGACAGGGTAGTCAATTTGCGACTTTTAACTACGAGCAGTACTTC. The variable domain in full, with the rest retrieved from reference TRBV11-2 and TRBJ2-7, is EAGVAQSPRYKIIEKRQSVAFWCNPISGHATLYWYQQILGQGPKLLIQFQNNGVVDDSQLPKDRFSAERLKGVDSTLKIQPAKLEDSAVYLCASSGQGSQFATFNYEQYFGPGTRLTVT.

V and J are TRBV24-1 and TRBJ2-1; D remains ambiguous. Germline loops: CDR1 KGHDR, CDR2 SFDVKD. V lost 2 bases, J lost 3 bases, and 4 bases lay in between. The CDR3 consists of 13 residues. This CDR3 reads CATSDYSYNEQFF. The DNA of the CDR3 is TGTGCCACCAGTGATTACAGCTACAATGAGCAGTTCTTC.

This clone has only a few counts. The V gene is TRBV18, the J gene TRBJ1-3; 7 nucleotides align to TRBD1. Germline loops: CDR1 KGHSH, CDR2 LQKENI. The CDR3 has 15 amino acids. The trim removed 5 bases at V and 0 bases at J, leaving 4 bases unmatched. CDR3: CASSGTDRSGNTIYF. The CDR3 nucleotides read TGTGCCAGCTCAGGGACAGATCGCTCTGGAAACACCATATATTTT.

This clone came up a few times. The rearrangement uses TRBV19 and TRBJ2-7, with D maybe TRBD2 (6 bases). CDR1 and CDR2 from the germline V gene are LNHDA and SQIVND (reference sequence). With 1 base removed from V and 1 base from J, the gap between germline ends came to 11 bases. The CDR3 extends over 15 amino acids. CDR3 DNA: TGTGCCAGTAGTATAGTCCCCGGGAGTTCCTACGAGCAGTACTTC. This sequence encodes CASSIVPGSSYEQYF. The variable domain in full, with the rest retrieved from reference TRBV19 and TRBJ2-7, is DGGITQSPKYLFRKEGQNVTLSCEQNLNHDAMYWYRQDPGQGLRLIYYSQIVNDFQKGDIAEGYSVSREKKESFPLTVTSAQKNPTAFYLCASSIVPGSSYEQYFGPGTRLTVT.

This clone was detected a few times. The J gene is TRBJ2-5, the V gene TRBV6-5; 8 nucleotides align to TRBD2. Germline trimming cut 8 bases from V and 4 bases from J; bases unmatched to any gene: 6. CDR3 length: 13 amino acids. Germline assignment: CDR1 MNHEY and CDR2 SVGAGI. In DNA, the CDR3 is TGTGCCAGCTTGGCGGGGGGCCTAGAGACCCAGTACTTC. This sequence encodes CASLAGGLETQYF.

The chain carries TRBV3-1 (or the pseudogene TRBV3-2) and TRBJ2-7, with 9 bases fitting TRBD2. CDR3 length equals 18 residues. CDR1 LGHDT and CDR2 YNNKEL come from the germline V gene (reference sequence). Trimming took 0 bases from V and 4 from J; bases not matched to a gene: 13. The CDR3 reads CASSQEAASGIPPYEQYF. In DNA form, the CDR3 reads TGTGCCAGCAGCCAAGAAGCAGCTAGCGGGATCCCTCCTTACGAGCAGTACTTC.

This clone was seen just once. The rearrangement joins TRBV7-2 to TRBJ2-1, with 10 bases fitting TRBD2. This CDR3 region has 15 residues. CDR1 and CDR2 from the germline V gene are SGHTA and FQGNSA. J was trimmed by 12 bases and V by 3 bases; bases with no gene match: 11. The CDR3 reads CASSFGTSVPYRQFF. Written as DNA, the CDR3 is TGTGCCAGCAGCTTTGGGACTAGCGTACCTTATCGGCAGTTCTTC.

The CDR3 here is CAWSLASNEKLFF. Here the CDR3 DNA reads TGTGCCTGGAGCCTGGCATCCAATGAAAAACTGTTTTTT. The chain recombines TRBV30 with TRBJ1-4, with D unresolved. Between the trimmed V and J ends, which lost 3 bases and 5 bases, there was a span of 10 bases. Germline lookup yields CDR1 GTSNPN and CDR2 SVGIG (reference sequence). There are 13 residues in the CDR3.